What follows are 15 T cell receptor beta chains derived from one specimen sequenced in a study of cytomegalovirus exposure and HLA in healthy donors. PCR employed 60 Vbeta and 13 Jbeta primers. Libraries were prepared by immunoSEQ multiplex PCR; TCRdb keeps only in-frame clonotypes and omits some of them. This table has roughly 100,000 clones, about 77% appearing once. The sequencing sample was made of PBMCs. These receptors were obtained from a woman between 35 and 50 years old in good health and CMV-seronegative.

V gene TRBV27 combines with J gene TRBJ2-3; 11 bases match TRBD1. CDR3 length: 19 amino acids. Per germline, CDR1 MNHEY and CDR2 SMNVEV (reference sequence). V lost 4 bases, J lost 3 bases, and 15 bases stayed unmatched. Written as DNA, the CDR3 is TGTGCCAGCAGTTACCGACTCGGACCCGGGACAGGGGGGACAGATACGCAGTATTTT. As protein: CASSYRLGPGTGGTDTQYF.

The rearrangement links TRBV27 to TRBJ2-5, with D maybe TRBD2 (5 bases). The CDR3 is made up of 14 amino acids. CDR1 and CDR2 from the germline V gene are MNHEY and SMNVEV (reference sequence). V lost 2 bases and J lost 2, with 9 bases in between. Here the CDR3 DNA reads TGTGCCAGCAGTTTAGGTTGGGAGCAAGAGACCCAGTACTTC. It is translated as CASSLGWEQETQYF.

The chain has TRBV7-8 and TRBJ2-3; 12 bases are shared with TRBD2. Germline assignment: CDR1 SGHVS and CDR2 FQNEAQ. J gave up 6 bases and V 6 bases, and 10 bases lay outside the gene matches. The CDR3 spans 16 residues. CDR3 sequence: CASSRNTGTSGDTQYF. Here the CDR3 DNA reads TGTGCCAGCAGTCGCAATACCGGGACTAGCGGGGATACGCAGTATTTT.

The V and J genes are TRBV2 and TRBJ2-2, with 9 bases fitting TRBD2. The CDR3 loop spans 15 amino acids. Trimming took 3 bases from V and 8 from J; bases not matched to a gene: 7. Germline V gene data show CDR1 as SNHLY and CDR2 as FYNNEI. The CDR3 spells CASSDGTSSSGELFF. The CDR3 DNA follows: TGTGCCAGCAGTGACGGGACTAGCAGTTCTGGGGAGCTGTTTTTT.

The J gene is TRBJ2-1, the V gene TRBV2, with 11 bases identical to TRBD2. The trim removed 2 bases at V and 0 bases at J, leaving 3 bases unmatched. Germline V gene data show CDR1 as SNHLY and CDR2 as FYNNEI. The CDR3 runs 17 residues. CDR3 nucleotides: TGTGCCAGCAGTGAACTTGGACTAGCGGGCTCCTACAATGAGCAGTTCTTC. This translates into CASSELGLAGSYNEQFF.

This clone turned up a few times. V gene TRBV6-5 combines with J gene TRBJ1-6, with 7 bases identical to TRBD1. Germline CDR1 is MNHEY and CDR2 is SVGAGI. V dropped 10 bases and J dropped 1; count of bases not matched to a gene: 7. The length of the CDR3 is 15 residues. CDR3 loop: CATKTQGSYNSPLHF. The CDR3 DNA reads TGTGCCACCAAAACACAGGGGTCCTATAATTCACCCCTCCACTTT.

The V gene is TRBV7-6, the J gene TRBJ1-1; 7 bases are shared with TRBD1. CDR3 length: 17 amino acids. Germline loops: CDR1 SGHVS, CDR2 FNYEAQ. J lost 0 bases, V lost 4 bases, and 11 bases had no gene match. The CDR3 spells CASSSSLRGRLNTEAFF. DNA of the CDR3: TGTGCCAGCAGCTCATCTTTAAGGGGGCGGTTGAACACTGAAGCTTTCTTT.

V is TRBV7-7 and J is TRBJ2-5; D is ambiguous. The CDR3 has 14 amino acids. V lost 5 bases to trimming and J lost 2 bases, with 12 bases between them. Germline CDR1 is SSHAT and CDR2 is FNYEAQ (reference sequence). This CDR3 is CASSPPGRQETQYF. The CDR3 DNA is TGTGCCAGCAGCCCCCCAGGTCGACAAGAGACCCAGTACTTC. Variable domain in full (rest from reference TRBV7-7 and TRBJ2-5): GAGVSQSPRYKVTKRGQDVTLRCDPISSHATLYWYQQALGQGPEFLTYFNYEAQPDKSGLPSDRFSAERPEGSISTLTIQRTEQRDSAMYRCASSPPGRQETQYFGPGTRLLVL.

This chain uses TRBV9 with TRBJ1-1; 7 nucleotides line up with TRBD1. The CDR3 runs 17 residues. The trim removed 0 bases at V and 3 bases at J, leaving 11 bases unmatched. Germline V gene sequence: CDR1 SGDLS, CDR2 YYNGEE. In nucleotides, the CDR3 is TGTGCCAGCAGCGTAGGACAGGGTATTATTGGAGACACTGAAGCTTTCTTT. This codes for CASSVGQGIIGDTEAFF. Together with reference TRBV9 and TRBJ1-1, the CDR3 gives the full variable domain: DSGVTQTPKHLITATGQRVTLRCSPRSGDLSVYWYQQSLDQGLQFLIQYYNGEERAKGNILERFSAQQFPDLHSELNLSSLELGDSALYFCASSVGQGIIGDTEAFFGQGTRLTVV.

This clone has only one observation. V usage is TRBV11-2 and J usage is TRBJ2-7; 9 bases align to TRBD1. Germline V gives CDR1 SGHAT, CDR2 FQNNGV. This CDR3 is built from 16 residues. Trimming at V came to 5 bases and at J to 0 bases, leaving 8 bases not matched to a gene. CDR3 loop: CASSPTGTGISYEQYF. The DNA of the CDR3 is TGTGCCAGCAGCCCTACCGGGACAGGGATCTCCTACGAGCAGTACTTC.

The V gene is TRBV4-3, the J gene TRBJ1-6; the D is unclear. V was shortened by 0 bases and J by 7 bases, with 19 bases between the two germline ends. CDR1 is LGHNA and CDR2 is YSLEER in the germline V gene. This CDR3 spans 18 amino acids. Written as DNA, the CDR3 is TGCGCCAGCAGCCAAGAAAAGATTGGGGAGACTCCCAATTCACCCCTCCACTTT. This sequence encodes CASSQEKIGETPNSPLHF.

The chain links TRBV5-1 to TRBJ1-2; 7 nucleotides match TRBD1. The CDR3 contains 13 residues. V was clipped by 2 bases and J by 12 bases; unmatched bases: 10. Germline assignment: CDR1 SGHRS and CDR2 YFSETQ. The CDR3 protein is CASSLYRGQDDTF. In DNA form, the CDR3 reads TGCGCCAGCAGCTTATACCGCGGACAGGACGACACCTTC.

CDR3 sequence (DNA): TGTGCCAGCAGCCACGACAGGGGAAGGAACACTGAAGCTTTCTTT. It translates to CASSHDRGRNTEAFF. The chain has TRBV13 and TRBJ1-1; TRBD1 agrees at 8 bases. CDR1 is PRHDT and CDR2 is FYEKMQ in the germline V gene (reference sequence). After removal of 5 bases from V and 1 base from J, the junction contained 6 bases not matched to a gene. This CDR3 spans 15 amino acids.

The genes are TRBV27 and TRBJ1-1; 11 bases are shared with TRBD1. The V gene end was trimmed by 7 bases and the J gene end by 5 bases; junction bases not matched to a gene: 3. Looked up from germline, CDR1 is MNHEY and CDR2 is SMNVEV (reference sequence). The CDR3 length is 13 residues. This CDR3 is CASKGTGGTEAFF. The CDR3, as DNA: TGTGCCAGCAAAGGGACAGGGGGGACTGAAGCTTTCTTT.

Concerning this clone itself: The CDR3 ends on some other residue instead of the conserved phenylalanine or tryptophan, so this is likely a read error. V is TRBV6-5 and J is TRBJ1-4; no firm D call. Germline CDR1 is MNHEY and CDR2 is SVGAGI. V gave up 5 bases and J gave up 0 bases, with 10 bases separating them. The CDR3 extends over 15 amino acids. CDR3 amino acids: CASSPSIATNEKLFV. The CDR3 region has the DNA TGTGCCAGCAGTCCTAGTATTGCAACTAATGAAAAACTGTTTGTT.